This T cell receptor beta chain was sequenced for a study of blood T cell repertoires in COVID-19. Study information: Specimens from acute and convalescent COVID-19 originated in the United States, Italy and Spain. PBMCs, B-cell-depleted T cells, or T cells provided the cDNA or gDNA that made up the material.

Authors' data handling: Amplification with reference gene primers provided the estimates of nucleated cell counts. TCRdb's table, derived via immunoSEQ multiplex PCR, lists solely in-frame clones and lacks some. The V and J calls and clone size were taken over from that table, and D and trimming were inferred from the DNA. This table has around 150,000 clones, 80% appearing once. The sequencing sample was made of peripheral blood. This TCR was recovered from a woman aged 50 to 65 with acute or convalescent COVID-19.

The CDR3 region is CASTPGLDTAGETQYF. The CDR3 DNA is TGTGCCAGCACACCGGGACTAGATACTGCGGGAGAGACCCAGTACTTC. The V call is TRBV3-1 (or the pseudogene TRBV3-2), the J call TRBJ2-5, with 8 positions matching TRBD2. The CDR3 sequence is 16 residues long. Germline CDR1 and CDR2: LGHDT and YNNKEL (reference sequence). After removal of 7 bases from V and 4 bases from J, the junction contained 14 bases not matched to a gene.